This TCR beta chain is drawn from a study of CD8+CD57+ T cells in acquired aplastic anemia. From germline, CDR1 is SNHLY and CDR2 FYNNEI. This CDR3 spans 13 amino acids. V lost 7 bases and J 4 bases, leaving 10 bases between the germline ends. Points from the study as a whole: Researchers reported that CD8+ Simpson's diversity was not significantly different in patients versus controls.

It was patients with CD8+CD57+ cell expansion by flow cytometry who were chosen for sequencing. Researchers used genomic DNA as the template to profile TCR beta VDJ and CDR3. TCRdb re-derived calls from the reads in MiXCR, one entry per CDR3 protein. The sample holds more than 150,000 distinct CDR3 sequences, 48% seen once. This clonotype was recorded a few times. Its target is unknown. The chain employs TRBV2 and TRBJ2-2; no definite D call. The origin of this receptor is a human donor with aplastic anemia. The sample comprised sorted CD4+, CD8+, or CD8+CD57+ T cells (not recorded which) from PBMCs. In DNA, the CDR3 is TGTGCCAGCACTATGTCTGGCACCGGGGAGCTGTTTTTT. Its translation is CASTMSGTGELFF. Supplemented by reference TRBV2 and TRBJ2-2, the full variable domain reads EPEVTQTPSHQVTQMGQEVILRCVPISNHLYFYWYRQILGQKVEFLVSFYNNEISEKSEIFDDQFSVERPDGSNFTLKIRSTKLEDSAMYFCASTMSGTGELFFGEGSRLTVL.